This T cell receptor (beta chain) was identified in a study of T cells after yellow fever vaccination. Background on the study: SMART-Seq v4 Ultra Low Input prepared the low-cell-number fractions. Study-wide findings and caveats: Detected again after the booster were most primary-vaccination clones, at roughly 95% CD4 and approximately 85% CD8. Contamination of FACS-sorted repertoires by abundant clonotypes from the bulk population could occur.

The germline V gene has CDR1 SGHAT and CDR2 FQNNGV. The germline V and J ends were trimmed by 2 bases and 5 bases, with 13 bases remaining between them. This CDR3 spans 15 amino acids. Universal primer sites and UMIs were introduced during 5'RACE template-switching synthesis of TCR cDNA. TCRdb re-derived calls from the 5' RACE reads in MiXCR, one entry per CDR3 protein. This table holds 160,000 or so distinct CDR3 sequences, 6% to 7.5% found once. This clonotype was recorded a few times. The antigen is undetermined. V and J are TRBV11-2 and TRBJ2-1, with D perhaps being TRBD1 or TRBD2 (6 bases each). The sequence was obtained from a man in his late teens or twenties who received the YFV17D yellow fever vaccine. This sample comprised CD4+ T cells sorted from PBMCs, obtained 5 days after the first yellow fever vaccination. The chain's CDR3 is CASSLRGAGNNEQFF. The CDR3 nucleotides read TGTGCCAGCAGCTTAAGGGGGGCAGGCAACAATGAGCAGTTCTTC.